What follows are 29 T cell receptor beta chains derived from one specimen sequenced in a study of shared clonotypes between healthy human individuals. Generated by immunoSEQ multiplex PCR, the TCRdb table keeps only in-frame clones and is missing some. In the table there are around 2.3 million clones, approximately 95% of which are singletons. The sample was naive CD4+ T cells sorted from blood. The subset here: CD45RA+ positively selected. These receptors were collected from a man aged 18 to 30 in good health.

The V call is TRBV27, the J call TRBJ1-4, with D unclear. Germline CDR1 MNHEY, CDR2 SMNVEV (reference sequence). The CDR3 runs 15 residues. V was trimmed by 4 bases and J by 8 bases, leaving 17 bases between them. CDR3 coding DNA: TGTGCCAGCAGTTCCATTCAGGTGTTAGGGGAAAAACTGTTTTTT. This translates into CASSSIQVLGEKLFF. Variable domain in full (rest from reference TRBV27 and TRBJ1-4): EAQVTQNPRYLITVTGKKLTVTCSQNMNHEYMSWYRQDPGLGLRQIYYSMNVEVTDKGDVPEGYKVSRKEKRNFPLILESPSPNQTSLYFCASSSIQVLGEKLFFGSGTQLSVL.

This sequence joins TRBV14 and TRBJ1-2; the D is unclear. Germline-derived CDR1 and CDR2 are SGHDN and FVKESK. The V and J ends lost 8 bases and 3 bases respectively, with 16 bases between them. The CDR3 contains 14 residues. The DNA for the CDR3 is TGTGCCAGCTCGTTCGGCGCACGGGACTATGGCTACACCTTC. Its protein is CASSFGARDYGYTF. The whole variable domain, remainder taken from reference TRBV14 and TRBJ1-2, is EAGVTQFPSHSVIEKGQTVTLRCDPISGHDNLYWYRRVMGKEIKFLLHFVKESKQDESGMPNNRFLAERTGGTYSTLKVQPAELEDSGVYFCASSFGARDYGYTFGSGTRLTVV.

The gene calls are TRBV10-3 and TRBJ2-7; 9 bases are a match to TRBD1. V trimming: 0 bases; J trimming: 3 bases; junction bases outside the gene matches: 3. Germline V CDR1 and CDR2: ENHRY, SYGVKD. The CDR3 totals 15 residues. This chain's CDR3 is CAISESVDRGYEQYF. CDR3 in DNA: TGTGCCATCAGTGAGTCTGTGGACAGGGGCTACGAGCAGTACTTC.

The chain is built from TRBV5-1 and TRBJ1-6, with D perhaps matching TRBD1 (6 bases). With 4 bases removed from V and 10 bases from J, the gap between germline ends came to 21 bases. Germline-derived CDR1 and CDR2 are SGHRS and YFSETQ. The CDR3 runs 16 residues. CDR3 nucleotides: TGCGCCAGCAGCCCCGGAGGGCTTGGGGGCCGGTCACCCCTCCACTTT. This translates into CASSPGGLGGRSPLHF.

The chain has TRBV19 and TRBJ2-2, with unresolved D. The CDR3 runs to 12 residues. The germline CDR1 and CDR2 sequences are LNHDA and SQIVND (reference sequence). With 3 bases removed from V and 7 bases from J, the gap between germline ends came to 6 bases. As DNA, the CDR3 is TGTGCCAGTAGTATTATGGACGGGGAGCTGTTTTTT. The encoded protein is CASSIMDGELFF.

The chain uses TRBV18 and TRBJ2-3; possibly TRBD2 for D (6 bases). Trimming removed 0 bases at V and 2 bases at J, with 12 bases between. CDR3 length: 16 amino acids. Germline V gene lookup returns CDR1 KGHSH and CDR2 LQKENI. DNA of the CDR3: TGTGCCAGCTCACCACCGGTTAGCGGCCACACAGATACGCAGTATTTT. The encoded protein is CASSPPVSGHTDTQYF.

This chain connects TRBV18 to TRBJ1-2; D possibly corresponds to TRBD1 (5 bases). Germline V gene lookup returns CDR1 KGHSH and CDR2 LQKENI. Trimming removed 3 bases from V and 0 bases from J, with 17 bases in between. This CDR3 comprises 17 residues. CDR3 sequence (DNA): TGTGCCAGCTCACCCGAGGAACATGGGGCAGCTAACTATGGCTACACCTTC. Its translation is CASSPEEHGAANYGYTF.

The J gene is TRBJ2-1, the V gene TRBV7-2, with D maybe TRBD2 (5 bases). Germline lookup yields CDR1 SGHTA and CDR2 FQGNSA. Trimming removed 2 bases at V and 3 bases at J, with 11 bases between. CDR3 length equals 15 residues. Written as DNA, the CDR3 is TGTGCCAGCAGCTTACTTACGGGAAGCTACAATGAGCAGTTCTTC. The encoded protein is CASSLLTGSYNEQFF. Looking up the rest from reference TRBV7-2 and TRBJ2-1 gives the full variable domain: GAGVSQSPSNKVTEKGKDVELRCDPISGHTALYWYRQSLGQGLEFLIYFQGNSAPDKSGLPSDRFSAERTGGSVSTLTIQRTQQEDSAVYLCASSLLTGSYNEQFFGPGTRLTVL.

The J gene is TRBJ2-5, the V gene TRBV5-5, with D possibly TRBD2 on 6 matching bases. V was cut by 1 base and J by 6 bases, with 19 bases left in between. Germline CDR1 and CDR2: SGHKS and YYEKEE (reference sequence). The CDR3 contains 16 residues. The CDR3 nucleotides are TGTGCCAGCAGCTTGCCGTTTGTTACTAGCCGGCAGACCCAGTACTTC. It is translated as CASSLPFVTSRQTQYF.

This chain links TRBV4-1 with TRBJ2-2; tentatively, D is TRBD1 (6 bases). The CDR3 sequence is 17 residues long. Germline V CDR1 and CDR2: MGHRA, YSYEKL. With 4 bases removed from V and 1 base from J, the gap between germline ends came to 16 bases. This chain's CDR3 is CASSLVLGAGNTGELFF. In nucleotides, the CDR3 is TGCGCCAGCAGCCTCGTCCTGGGGGCAGGGAACACCGGGGAGCTGTTTTTT.

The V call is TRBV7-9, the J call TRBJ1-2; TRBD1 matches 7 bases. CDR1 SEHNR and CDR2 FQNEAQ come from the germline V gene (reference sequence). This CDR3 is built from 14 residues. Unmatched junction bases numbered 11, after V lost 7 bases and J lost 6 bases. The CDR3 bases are TGTGCCAGCACCGAGCGAGGGACAGCTGATGGCTACACCTTC. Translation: CASTERGTADGYTF. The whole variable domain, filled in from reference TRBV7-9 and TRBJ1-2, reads DTGVSQNPRHKITKRGQNVTFRCDPISEHNRLYWYRQTLGQGPEFLTYFQNEAQLEKSRLLSDRFSAERPKGSFSTLEIQRTEQGDSAMYLCASTERGTADGYTFGSGTRLTVV.

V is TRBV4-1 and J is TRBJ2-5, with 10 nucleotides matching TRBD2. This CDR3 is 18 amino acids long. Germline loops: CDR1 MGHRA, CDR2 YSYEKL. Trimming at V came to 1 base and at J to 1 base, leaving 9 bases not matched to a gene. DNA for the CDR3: TGCGCCAGCAGCCAAGGGATAGCGGGGGGCAGAACCCAAGAGACCCAGTACTTC. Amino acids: CASSQGIAGGRTQETQYF.

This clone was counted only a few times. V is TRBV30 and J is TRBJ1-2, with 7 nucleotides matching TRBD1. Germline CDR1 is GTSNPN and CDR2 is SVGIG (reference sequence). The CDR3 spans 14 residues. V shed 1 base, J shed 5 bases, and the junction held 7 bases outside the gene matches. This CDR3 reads CAWSEGGRLYGYTF. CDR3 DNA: TGTGCCTGGAGTGAAGGGGGCCGCCTTTATGGCTACACCTTC. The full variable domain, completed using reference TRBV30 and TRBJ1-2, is SQTIHQWPATLVQPVGSPLSLECTVEGTSNPNLYWYRQAAGRGLQLLFYSVGIGQISSEVPQNLSASRPQDRQFILSSKKLLLSDSGFYLCAWSEGGRLYGYTFGSGTRLTVV.

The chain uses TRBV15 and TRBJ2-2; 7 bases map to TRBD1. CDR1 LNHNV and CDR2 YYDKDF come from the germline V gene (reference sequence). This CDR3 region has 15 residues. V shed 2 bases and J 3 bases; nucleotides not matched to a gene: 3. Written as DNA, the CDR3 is TGTGCCACCAGCAGACTCGACAGGGACACCGGGGAGCTGTTTTTT. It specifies CATSRLDRDTGELFF. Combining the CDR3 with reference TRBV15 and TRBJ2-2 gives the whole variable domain DAMVIQNPRYQVTQFGKPVTLSCSQTLNHNVMYWYQQKSSQAPKLLFHYYDKDFNNEADTPDNFQSRRPNTSFCFLDIRSPGLGDTAMYLCATSRLDRDTGELFFGEGSRLTVL.

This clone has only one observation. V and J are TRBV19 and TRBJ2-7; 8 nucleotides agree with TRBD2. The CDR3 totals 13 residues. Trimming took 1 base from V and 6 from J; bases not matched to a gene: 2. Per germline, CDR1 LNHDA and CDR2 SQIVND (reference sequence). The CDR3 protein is CASSIGLAIEQYF. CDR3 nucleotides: TGTGCCAGTAGTATAGGACTAGCGATCGAGCAGTACTTC.

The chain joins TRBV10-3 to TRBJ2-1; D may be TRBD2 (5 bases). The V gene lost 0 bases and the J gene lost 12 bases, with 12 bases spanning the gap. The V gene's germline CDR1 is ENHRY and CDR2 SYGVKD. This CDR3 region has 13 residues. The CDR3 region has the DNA TGTGCCATCAGTGAGTCGACTCGAAGCGGGCAGTTCTTC. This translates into CAISESTRSGQFF.

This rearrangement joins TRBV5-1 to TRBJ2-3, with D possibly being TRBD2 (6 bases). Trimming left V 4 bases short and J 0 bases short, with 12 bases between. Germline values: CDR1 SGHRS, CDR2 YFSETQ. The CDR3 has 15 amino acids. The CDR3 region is CASSHQGLSTDTQYF. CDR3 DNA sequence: TGCGCCAGCAGCCATCAGGGACTCAGCACAGATACGCAGTATTTT.

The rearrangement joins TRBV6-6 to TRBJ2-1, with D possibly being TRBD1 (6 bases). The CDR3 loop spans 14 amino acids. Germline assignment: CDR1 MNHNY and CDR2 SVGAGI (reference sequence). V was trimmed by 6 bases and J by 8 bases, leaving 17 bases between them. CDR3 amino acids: CASRQNRGGDEQFF. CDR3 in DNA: TGTGCCAGCAGGCAAAACCGTGGGGGCGATGAGCAGTTCTTC.

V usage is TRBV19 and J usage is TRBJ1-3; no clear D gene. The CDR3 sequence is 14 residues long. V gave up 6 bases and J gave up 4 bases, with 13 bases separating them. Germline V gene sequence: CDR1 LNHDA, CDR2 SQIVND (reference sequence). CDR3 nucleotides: TGTGCCAGTAGGGACGGAGGGCACGGAAACACCATATATTTT. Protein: CASRDGGHGNTIYF. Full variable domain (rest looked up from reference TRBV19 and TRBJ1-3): DGGITQSPKYLFRKEGQNVTLSCEQNLNHDAMYWYRQDPGQGLRLIYYSQIVNDFQKGDIAEGYSVSREKKESFPLTVTSAQKNPTAFYLCASRDGGHGNTIYFGEGSWLTVV.

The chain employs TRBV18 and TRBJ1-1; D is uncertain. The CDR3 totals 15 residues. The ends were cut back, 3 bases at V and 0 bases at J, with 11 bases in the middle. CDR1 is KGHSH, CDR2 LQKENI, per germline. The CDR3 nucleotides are TGTGCCAGCTCACCGCAGTCACTAATGAACACTGAAGCTTTCTTT. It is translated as CASSPQSLMNTEAFF. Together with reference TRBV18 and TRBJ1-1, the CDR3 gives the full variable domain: NAGVMQNPRHLVRRRGQEARLRCSPMKGHSHVYWYRQLPEEGLKFMVYLQKENIIDESGMPKERFSAEFPKEGPSILRIQQVVRGDSAAYFCASSPQSLMNTEAFFGQGTRLTVV.

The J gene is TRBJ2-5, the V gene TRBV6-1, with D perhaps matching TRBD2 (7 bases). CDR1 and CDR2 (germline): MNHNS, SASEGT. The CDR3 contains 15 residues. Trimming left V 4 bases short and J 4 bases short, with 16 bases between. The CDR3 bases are TGTGCCAGCAGTGGGGAGGGGGGAGAGGGAGAGACCCAGTACTTC. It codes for CASSGEGGEGETQYF.

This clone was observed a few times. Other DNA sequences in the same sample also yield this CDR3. The CDR3 here is CASSERTEAFF. The CDR3 nucleotides are TGTGCCAGCAGTGAACGGACTGAAGCTTTCTTT. This chain connects TRBV2 to TRBJ1-1; D gene ambiguous. CDR3 size: 11 residues. Trimming left V 2 bases short and J 5 bases short, with 3 bases between. Germline V gene data show CDR1 as SNHLY and CDR2 as FYNNEI.

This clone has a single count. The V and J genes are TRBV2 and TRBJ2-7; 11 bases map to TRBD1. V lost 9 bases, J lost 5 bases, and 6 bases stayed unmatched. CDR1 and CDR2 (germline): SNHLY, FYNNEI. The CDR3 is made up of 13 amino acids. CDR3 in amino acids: CASRDRGSHEQYF. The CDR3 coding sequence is TGTGCCAGTCGGGACAGGGGGTCTCACGAGCAGTACTTC. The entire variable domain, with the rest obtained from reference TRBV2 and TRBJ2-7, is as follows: EPEVTQTPSHQVTQMGQEVILRCVPISNHLYFYWYRQILGQKVEFLVSFYNNEISEKSEIFDDQFSVERPDGSNFTLKIRSTKLEDSAMYFCASRDRGSHEQYFGPGTRLTVT.

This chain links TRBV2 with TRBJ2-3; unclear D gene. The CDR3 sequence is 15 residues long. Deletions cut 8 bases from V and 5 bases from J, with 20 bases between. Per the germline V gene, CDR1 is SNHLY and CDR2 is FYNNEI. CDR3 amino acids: CASPVEQVFEDTQYF. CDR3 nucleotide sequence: TGTGCCAGCCCAGTGGAGCAGGTTTTTGAAGATACGCAGTATTTT.

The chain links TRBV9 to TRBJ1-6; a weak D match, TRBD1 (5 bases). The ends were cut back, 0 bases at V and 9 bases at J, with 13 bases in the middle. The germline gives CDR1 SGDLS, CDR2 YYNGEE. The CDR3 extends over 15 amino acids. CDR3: CASSVAATRGSPLHF. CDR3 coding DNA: TGTGCCAGCAGCGTAGCGGCAACGAGGGGTTCACCCCTCCACTTT. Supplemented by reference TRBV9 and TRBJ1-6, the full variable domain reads DSGVTQTPKHLITATGQRVTLRCSPRSGDLSVYWYQQSLDQGLQFLIQYYNGEERAKGNILERFSAQQFPDLHSELNLSSLELGDSALYFCASSVAATRGSPLHFGNGTRLTVT.

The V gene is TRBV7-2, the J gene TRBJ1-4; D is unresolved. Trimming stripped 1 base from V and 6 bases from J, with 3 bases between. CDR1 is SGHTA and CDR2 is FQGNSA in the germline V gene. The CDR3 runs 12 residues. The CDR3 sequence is CASSLGDEKLFF. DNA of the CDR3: TGTGCCAGCAGCTTAGGGGATGAAAAACTGTTTTTT.

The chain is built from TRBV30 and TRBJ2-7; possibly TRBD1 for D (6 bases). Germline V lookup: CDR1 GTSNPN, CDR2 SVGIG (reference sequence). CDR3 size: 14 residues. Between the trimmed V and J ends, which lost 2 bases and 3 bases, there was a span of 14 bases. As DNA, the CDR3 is TGTGCCTGGAGTAAAGGGACAATCCTCTACGAGCAGTACTTC. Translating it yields CAWSKGTILYEQYF.

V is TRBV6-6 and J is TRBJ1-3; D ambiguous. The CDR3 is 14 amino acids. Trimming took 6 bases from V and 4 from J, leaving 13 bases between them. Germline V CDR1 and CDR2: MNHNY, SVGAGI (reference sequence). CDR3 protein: CASRIGGSGNTIYF. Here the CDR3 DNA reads TGTGCCAGCAGGATCGGTGGGTCAGGAAACACCATATATTTT.

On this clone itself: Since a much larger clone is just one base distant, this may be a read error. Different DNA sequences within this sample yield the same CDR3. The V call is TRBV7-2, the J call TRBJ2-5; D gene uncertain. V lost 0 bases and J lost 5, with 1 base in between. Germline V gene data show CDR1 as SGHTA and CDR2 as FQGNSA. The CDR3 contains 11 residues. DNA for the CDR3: TGTGCCAGCAGCTTAGCGGAGACCCAGTACTTC. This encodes CASSLAETQYF.